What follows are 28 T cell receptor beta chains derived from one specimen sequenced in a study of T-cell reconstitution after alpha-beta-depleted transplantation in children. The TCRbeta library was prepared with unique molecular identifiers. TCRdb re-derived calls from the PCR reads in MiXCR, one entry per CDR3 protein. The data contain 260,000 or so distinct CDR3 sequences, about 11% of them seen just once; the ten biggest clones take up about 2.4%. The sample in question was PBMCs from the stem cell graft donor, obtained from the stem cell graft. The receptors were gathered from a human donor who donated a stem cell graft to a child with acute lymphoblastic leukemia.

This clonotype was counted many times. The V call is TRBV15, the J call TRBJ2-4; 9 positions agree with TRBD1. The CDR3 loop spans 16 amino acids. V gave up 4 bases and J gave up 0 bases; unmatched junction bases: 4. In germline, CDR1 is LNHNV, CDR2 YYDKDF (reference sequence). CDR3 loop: CATSNTGGQAKNIQYF. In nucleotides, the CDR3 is TGTGCCACCAGCAATACAGGGGGCCAAGCCAAAAACATTCAGTACTTC. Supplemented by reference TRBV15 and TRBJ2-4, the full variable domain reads DAMVIQNPRYQVTQFGKPVTLSCSQTLNHNVMYWYQQKSSQAPKLLFHYYDKDFNNEADTPDNFQSRRPNTSFCFLDIRSPGLGDTAMYLCATSNTGGQAKNIQYFGAGTRLSVL.

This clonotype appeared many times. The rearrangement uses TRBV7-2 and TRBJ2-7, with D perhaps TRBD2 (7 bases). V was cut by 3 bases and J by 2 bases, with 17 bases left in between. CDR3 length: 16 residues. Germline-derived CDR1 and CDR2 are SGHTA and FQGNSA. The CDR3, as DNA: TGTGCCAGCAGCTTGGGTCGGGGGGCCCCAACCTACGAGCAGTACTTC. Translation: CASSLGRGAPTYEQYF.

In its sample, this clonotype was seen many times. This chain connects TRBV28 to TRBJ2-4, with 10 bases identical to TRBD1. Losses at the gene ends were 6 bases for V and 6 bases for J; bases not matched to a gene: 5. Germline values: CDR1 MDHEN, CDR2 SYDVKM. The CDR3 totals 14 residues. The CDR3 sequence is CASSLTGGPNIQYF. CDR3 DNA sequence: TGTGCCAGCAGCCTGACAGGGGGCCCAAACATTCAGTACTTC.

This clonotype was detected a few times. This CDR3 is CAIGGETPVRGYTF. CDR3 DNA sequence: TGTGCCATCGGGGGGGAGACACCAGTGCGGGGCTACACCTTC. V gene TRBV10-3 combines with J gene TRBJ1-2; D may be TRBD1 (5 bases). Germline-derived CDR1 and CDR2 are ENHRY and SYGVKD. The CDR3 runs 14 residues. Trimming left V 8 bases short and J 8 bases short, with 21 bases between.

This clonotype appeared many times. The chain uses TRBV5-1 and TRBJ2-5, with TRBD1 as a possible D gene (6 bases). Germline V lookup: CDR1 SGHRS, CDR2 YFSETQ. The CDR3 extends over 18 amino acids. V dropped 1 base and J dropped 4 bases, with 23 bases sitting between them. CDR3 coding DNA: TGCGCCAGCAGCTTGCATACAGGGTTGGGCAATTATGCAGAGACCCAGTACTTC. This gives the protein CASSLHTGLGNYAETQYF.

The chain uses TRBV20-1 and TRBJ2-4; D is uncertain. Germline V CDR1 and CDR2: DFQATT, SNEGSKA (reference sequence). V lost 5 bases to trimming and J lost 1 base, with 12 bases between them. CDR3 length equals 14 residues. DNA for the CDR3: TGCAGTGCTCTTCATGAGGTTGCCAAAAACATTCAGTACTTC. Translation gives CSALHEVAKNIQYF.

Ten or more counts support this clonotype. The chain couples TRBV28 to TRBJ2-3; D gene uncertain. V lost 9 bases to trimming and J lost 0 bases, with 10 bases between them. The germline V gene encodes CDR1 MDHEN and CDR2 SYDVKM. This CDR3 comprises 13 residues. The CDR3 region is CASSRLSTDTQYF. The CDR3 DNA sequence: TGTGCCAGTTCTAGGCTTAGCACAGATACGCAGTATTTT.

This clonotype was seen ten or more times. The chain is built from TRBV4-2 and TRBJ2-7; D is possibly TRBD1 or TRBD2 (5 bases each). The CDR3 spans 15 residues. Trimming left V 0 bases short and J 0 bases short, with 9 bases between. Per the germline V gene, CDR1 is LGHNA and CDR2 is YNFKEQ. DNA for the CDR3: TGTGCCAGCAGCCAAGATTATGGGGGCTCCTACGAGCAGTACTTC. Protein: CASSQDYGGSYEQYF.

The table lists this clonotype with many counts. The CDR3 is CASSSFQYEAFF. The CDR3 DNA is TGTGCCAGCAGTTCTTTCCAGTATGAAGCTTTCTTT. The J gene is TRBJ1-1, the V gene TRBV28; D gene ambiguous. Trimming pared 4 bases from V and 7 bases from J, leaving 10 bases between. Germline lookup yields CDR1 MDHEN and CDR2 SYDVKM. The CDR3 has 12 amino acids.

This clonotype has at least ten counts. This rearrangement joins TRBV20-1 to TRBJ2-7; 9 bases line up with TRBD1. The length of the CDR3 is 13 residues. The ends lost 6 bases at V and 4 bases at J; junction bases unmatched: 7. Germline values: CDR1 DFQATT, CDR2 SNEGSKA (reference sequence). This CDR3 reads CSALGQGGYEQYF. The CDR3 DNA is TGCAGTGCCCTGGGACAGGGAGGATACGAGCAGTACTTC.

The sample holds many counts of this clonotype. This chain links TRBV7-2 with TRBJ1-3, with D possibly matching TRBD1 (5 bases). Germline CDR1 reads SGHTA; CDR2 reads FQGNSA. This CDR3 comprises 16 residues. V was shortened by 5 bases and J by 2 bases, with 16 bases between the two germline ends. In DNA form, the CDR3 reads TGTGCCAGCAGCCTCGTCAAGGGGACGGCTGGAAACACCATATATTTT. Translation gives CASSLVKGTAGNTIYF. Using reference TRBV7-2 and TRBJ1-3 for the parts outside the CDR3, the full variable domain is GAGVSQSPSNKVTEKGKDVELRCDPISGHTALYWYRQSLGQGLEFLIYFQGNSAPDKSGLPSDRFSAERTGGSVSTLTIQRTQQEDSAVYLCASSLVKGTAGNTIYFGEGSWLTVV.

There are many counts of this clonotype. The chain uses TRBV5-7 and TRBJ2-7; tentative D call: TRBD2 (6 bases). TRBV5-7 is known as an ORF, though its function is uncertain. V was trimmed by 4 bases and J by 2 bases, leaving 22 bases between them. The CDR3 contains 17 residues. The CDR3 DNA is TGTGCCAGCAGCCCATCGCGAGTTGGGGAGGAAACCTACGAGCAGTACTTC. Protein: CASSPSRVGEETYEQYF.

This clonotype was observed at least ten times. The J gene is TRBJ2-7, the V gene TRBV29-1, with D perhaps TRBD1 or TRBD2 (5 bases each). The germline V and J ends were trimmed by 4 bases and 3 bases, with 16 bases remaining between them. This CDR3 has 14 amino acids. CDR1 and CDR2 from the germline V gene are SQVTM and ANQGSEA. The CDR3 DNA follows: TGCAGCGTTGGGCCGGGACCAGAGGGCTACGAGCAGTACTTC. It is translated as CSVGPGPEGYEQYF.

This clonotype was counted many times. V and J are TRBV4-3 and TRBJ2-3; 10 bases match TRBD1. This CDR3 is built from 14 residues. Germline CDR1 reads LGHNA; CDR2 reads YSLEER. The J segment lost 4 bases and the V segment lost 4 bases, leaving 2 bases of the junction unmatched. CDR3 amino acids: CASSRGQGADTQYF. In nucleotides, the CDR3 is TGCGCCAGCAGCCGTGGACAGGGGGCAGATACGCAGTATTTT.

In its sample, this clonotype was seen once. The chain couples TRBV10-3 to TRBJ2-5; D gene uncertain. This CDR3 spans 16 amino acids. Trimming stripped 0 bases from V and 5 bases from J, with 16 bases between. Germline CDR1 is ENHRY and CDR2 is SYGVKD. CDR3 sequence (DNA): TGTGCCATCAGTGAGTCGGACGGATCCCCTTCGGAGACCCAGTACTTC. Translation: CAISESDGSPSETQYF.

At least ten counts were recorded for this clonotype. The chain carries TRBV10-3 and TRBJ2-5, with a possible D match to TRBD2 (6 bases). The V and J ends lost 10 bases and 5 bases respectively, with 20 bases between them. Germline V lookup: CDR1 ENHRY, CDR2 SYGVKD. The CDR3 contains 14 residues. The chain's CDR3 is CATGTDKKTETQYF. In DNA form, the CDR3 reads TGTGCCACAGGGACTGACAAAAAAACGGAGACCCAGTACTTC.

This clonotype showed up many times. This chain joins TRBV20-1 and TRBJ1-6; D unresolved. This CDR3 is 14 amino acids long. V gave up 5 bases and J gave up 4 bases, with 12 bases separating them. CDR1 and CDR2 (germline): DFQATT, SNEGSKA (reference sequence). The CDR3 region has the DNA TGCAGTGCTTGTCACATTAAGTATAATTCACCCCTCCACTTT. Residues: CSACHIKYNSPLHF.

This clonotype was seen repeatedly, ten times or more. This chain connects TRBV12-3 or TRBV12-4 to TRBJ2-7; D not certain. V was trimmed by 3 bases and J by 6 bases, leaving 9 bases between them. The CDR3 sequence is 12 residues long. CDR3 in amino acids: CASSLYMSEQYF. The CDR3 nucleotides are TGTGCCAGCAGTTTGTACATGAGCGAGCAGTACTTC.

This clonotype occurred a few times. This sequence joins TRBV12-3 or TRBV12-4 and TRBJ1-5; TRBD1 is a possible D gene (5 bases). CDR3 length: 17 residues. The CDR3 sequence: CAFKDGVGGPSNQPQHF. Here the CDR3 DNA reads TGTGCTTTCAAGGATGGGGTTGGGGGACCGAGCAATCAGCCCCAGCATTTT.

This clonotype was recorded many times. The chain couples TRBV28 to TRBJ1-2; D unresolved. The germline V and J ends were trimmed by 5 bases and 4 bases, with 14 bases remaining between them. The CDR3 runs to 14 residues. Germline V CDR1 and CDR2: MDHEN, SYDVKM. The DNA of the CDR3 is TGTGCCAGCAGTCCTCCGGCAGGCACCTATGGCTACACCTTC. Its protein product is CASSPPAGTYGYTF.

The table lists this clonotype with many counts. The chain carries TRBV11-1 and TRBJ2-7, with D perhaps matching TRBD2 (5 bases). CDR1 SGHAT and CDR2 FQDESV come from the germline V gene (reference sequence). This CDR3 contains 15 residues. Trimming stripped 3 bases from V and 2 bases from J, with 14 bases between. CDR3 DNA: TGTGCCAGCAGCTTGTTCCGGGATATAACCTACGAGCAGTACTTC. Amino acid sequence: CASSLFRDITYEQYF.

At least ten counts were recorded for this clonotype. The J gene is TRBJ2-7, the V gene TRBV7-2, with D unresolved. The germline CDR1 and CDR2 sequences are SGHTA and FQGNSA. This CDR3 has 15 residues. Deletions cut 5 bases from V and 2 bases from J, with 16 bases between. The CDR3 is CASSPRSLTPYEQYF. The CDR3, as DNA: TGTGCCAGCAGCCCGAGGAGTTTAACCCCCTACGAGCAGTACTTC.

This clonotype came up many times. DNA for the CDR3: TGTGCCAGCAGTTTATCGCCAGGCGTACAAGAGACCCAGTACTTC. Translated: CASSLSPGVQETQYF. This sequence joins TRBV27 and TRBJ2-5, with unresolved D. CDR1 is MNHEY, CDR2 SMNVEV, per germline (reference sequence). V was shortened by 0 bases and J by 2 bases, with 10 bases between the two germline ends. The CDR3 is 15 residues long.

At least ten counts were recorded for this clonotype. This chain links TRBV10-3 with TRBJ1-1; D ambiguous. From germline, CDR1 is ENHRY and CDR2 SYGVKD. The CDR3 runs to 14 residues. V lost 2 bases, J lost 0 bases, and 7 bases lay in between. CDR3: CAISEAGMNTEAFF. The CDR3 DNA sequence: TGTGCCATCAGTGAGGCGGGGATGAACACTGAAGCTTTCTTT.

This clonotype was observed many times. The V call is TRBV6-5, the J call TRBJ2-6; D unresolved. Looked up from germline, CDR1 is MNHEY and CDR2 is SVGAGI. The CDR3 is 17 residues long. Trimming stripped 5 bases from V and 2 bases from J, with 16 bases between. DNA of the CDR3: TGTGCCAGCAGTACCCCCGTATGGGGTACTGGGGCCAACGTCCTGACTTTC. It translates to CASSTPVWGTGANVLTF.

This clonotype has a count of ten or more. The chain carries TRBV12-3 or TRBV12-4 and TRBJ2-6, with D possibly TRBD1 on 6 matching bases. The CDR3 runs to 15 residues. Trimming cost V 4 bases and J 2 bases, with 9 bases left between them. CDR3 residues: CASSYRETGANVLTF. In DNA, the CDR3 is TGTGCCAGCAGTTACAGGGAAACTGGGGCCAACGTCCTGACTTTC.

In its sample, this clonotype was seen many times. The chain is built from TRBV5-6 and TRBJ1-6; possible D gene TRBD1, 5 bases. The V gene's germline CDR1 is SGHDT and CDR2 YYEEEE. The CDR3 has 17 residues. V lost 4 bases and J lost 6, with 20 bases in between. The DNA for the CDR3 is TGTGCCAGCAGCCAGACAAGTCTTTGGGGACTTAATTCACCCCTCCACTTT. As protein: CASSQTSLWGLNSPLHF.

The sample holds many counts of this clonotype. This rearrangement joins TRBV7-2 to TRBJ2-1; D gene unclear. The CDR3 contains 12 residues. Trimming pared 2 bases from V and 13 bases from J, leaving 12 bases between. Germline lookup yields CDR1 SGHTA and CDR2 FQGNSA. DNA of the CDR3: TGTGCCAGCAGCTTATCTCCCTGGGTACAGTTCTTC. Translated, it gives CASSLSPWVQFF. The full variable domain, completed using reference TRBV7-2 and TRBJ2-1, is GAGVSQSPSNKVTEKGKDVELRCDPISGHTALYWYRQSLGQGLEFLIYFQGNSAPDKSGLPSDRFSAERTGGSVSTLTIQRTQQEDSAVYLCASSLSPWVQFFGPGTRLTVL.